There are a few counts of the clone carrying this T cell receptor beta chain. Its antigen is not identified. The data were obtained in a study of T-cell memory formation after mild COVID-19. This CDR3 contains 13 residues. Germline V gene sequence: CDR1 MNHEY, CDR2 SVGAGI. Trimming removed 8 bases from V and 8 bases from J, with 16 bases in between. Using its own MiXCR run on the 5' RACE reads, TCRdb lists one record per CDR3 protein. The sample includes fewer than 250,000 distinct CDR3 sequences, 8% to 11% of them seen just once. Study outcomes and limitations: Clones contracting across day 15 to 85 had a balanced CD4/CD8 profile; later expanding clones leaned CD4+. Pre-infection memory harbored some responding clones, suggesting cross-reactive memory joined. The CD4+ clones that contracted clustered mainly within CM and EM, and the CD8+ clones concentrated in EMRA.

V gene TRBV6-5 combines with J gene TRBJ2-4; D may match TRBD1 or TRBD2 (5 bases each). The TCR comes from a man aged 18 to 29 who had mild COVID-19 (a few samples of this study predate the infection). Cell type and time point are not known. The sample was PBMCs or a T cell subset sorted from them (not recorded which). This CDR3 is CASRGREWYIQYF. CDR3 bases: TGTGCCAGCCGGGGACGGGAATGGTACATTCAGTACTTC.